The 19 T cell receptor beta chains below were found in one sample sequenced in a study of T cell responses to AZD1222 COVID-19 vaccine (dated by TCRdb to the early 2020s). The library was prepared using the immunoSEQ multiplex PCR assay. TCRdb's version of the immuneACCESS table is confined to in-frame rearrangements and falls short of the full clone set. An unresolved V gene accounts for under half of the shortfall where checked; the remainder is of unknown origin. The sample yields roughly 270,000 clones; approximately 94% were counted once. Roughly 0.51% of the sample lies in the top ten. The time point label here, explained by the study, means: about 28 days (+/-7) after the second vaccine dose. Sequencing used peripheral blood, obtained 28 days after the second AZD1222 dose. The source of these receptors is an adult who received the AZD1222 COVID-19 vaccine.

The CDR3 sequence: CASSSPYDSEGTQYF. The CDR3 bases are TGTGCCAGCAGTTCCCCCTACGACAGTGAAGGGACCCAGTACTTC. This rearrangement joins TRBV2 to TRBJ2-5; D is perhaps TRBD1 (5 bases). Germline values: CDR1 SNHLY, CDR2 FYNNEI. CDR3 size: 15 residues. V lost 5 bases and J 7 bases, leaving 20 bases between the germline ends. The full variable domain, completed using reference TRBV2 and TRBJ2-5, is EPEVTQTPSHQVTQMGQEVILRCVPISNHLYFYWYRQILGQKVEFLVSFYNNEISEKSEIFDDQFSVERPDGSNFTLKIRSTKLEDSAMYFCASSSPYDSEGTQYFGPGTRLLVL.

CDR3 coding DNA: TGTGCCAGCAGTTACTCCTCCGCCAGATCCGGTGGTGTCAGGGCACCCCTCCACTTT. Translating gives CASSYSSARSGGVRAPLHF. This chain joins TRBV6-2 or TRBV6-3 and TRBJ1-6; D may be TRBD1 (5 bases). Trimming shortened V by 0 bases and J by 11 bases, and 26 bases separated the two germline ends. Germline CDR1 reads MNHEY; CDR2 reads SVGEGT. CDR3 length: 19 residues.

The chain combines TRBV28 with TRBJ1-1; D remains ambiguous. V was clipped by 5 bases and J by 0 bases, with 7 bases between them. This CDR3 is built from 13 residues. Germline CDR1 reads MDHEN; CDR2 reads SYDVKM. In DNA form, the CDR3 reads TGTGCCAGCAGTACCAGTATGAACACTGAAGCTTTCTTT. Protein: CASSTSMNTEAFF.

In DNA form, the CDR3 reads TGTGCCAGCAGTTCGACAGGGTGGTTCGACGAGCAGTACTTC. Encoded protein: CASSSTGWFDEQYF. The gene calls are TRBV27 and TRBJ2-7, with 7 bases matching TRBD1. The germline CDR1 and CDR2 sequences are MNHEY and SMNVEV (reference sequence). After removal of 4 bases from V and 5 bases from J, the junction contained 8 bases not matched to a gene. The CDR3 length is 14 residues.

This rearrangement joins TRBV7-9 to TRBJ1-2, with a weak D call TRBD1 (5 bases). Germline CDR1 and CDR2: SEHNR and FQNEAQ (reference sequence). Trimming cost V 4 bases and J 4 bases, with 13 bases left between them. The CDR3 spans 14 residues. This CDR3 is CASSSSGGSYGYTF. Here the CDR3 DNA reads TGTGCCAGCAGCTCCTCCGGGGGTTCCTATGGCTACACCTTC. The complete variable domain, with remaining parts taken from reference TRBV7-9 and TRBJ1-2, reads DTGVSQNPRHKITKRGQNVTFRCDPISEHNRLYWYRQTLGQGPEFLTYFQNEAQLEKSRLLSDRFSAERPKGSFSTLEIQRTEQGDSAMYLCASSSSGGSYGYTFGSGTRLTVV.

This clone was recorded once. This chain connects TRBV27 to TRBJ1-5, with 9 bases that match TRBD1. Germline CDR1 MNHEY, CDR2 SMNVEV (reference sequence). This CDR3 has 14 amino acids. V gave up 6 bases and J gave up 12 bases; unmatched junction bases: 12. The CDR3 sequence is CASSSGTGFLRQHF. DNA for the CDR3: TGTGCCAGCAGCTCCGGGACAGGGTTTCTCCGCCAGCATTTT.

Only one count was recorded for this clone. The chain joins TRBV28 to TRBJ1-2; D is ambiguous. Trimming removed 7 bases from V and 1 base from J, with 7 bases in between. CDR1 and CDR2 (germline): MDHEN, SYDVKM. The CDR3 has 12 residues. The CDR3 region is CASMEVNYGYTF. CDR3 coding DNA: TGTGCCAGCATGGAGGTTAACTATGGCTACACCTTC.

The V and J genes are TRBV7-9 and TRBJ2-7; no firm D call. This CDR3 has 11 amino acids. Trimming left V 2 bases short and J 5 bases short, with 4 bases between. Germline CDR1 and CDR2: SEHNR and FQNEAQ (reference sequence). This CDR3 is CASSLLNEQYF. CDR3 nucleotide sequence: TGTGCCAGCAGCTTATTAAACGAGCAGTACTTC.

V usage is TRBV6-5 and J usage is TRBJ1-5; 11 nucleotides match TRBD1. The junction had 2 bases not matched to a gene; V was cut back by 6 bases and J by 4 bases. The length of the CDR3 is 14 residues. Germline loops: CDR1 MNHEY, CDR2 SVGAGI. This CDR3 reads CASRGTGGNQPQHF. The CDR3 DNA sequence: TGTGCCAGCAGGGGGACAGGGGGAAATCAGCCCCAGCATTTT.

This chain uses TRBV3-1 (or the pseudogene TRBV3-2) with TRBJ1-5; D uncertain. This CDR3 has 15 residues. Germline V lookup: CDR1 LGHDT, CDR2 YNNKEL (reference sequence). With 0 bases removed from V and 3 bases from J, the gap between germline ends came to 9 bases. CDR3 in amino acids: CASSQDLGANQPQHF. In DNA form, the CDR3 reads TGTGCCAGCAGCCAAGACTTGGGTGCCAATCAGCCCCAGCATTTT.

The CDR3 bases are TGTGCCAGCAGCGGGCAGACAACCCTGGGGGTTGGCTACACCTTC. Protein: CASSGQTTLGVGYTF. V and J are TRBV11-1 and TRBJ1-2; the D gene is possibly TRBD1 (5 bases). This CDR3 region has 15 residues. Germline lookup yields CDR1 SGHAT and CDR2 FQDESV (reference sequence). Trimming left V 5 bases short and J 7 bases short, with 20 bases between.

The V call is TRBV5-4, the J call TRBJ1-5; the D is unclear. V lost 4 bases to trimming and J lost 9 bases, with 14 bases between them. This CDR3 is 13 amino acids long. Germline-derived CDR1 and CDR2 are SGHNT and YYREEE (reference sequence). The CDR3 DNA sequence: TGTGCCAGCAGCGAGACACCCGCAGGGCCCCAGCATTTT. It yields the protein CASSETPAGPQHF.

The genes are TRBV6-5 and TRBJ1-1; a possible D gene is TRBD1 (6 bases). The CDR3 spans 12 residues. CDR1 and CDR2 (germline): MNHEY, SVGAGI. The V gene lost 6 bases and the J gene lost 3 bases, with 8 bases spanning the gap. The CDR3 DNA follows: TGTGCCAGCAGCAACAGGGACACTGAAGCTTTCTTT. Protein: CASSNRDTEAFF.

This clone was seen only once. The chain joins TRBV2 to TRBJ1-2; 7 nucleotides line up with TRBD1. The trim removed 5 bases at V and 2 bases at J, leaving 8 bases unmatched. Germline V gene lookup returns CDR1 SNHLY and CDR2 FYNNEI. The CDR3 runs to 15 residues. CDR3 sequence (DNA): TGTGCCAGCAGTTGGAGGGGGCGGTTAAACTATGGCTACACCTTC. Protein: CASSWRGRLNYGYTF.

The chain links TRBV6-5 to TRBJ1-5; D unclear. V was shortened by 4 bases and J by 7 bases, with 11 bases between the two germline ends. Per the germline V gene, CDR1 is MNHEY and CDR2 is SVGAGI. There are 13 residues in the CDR3. CDR3 loop: CASSFSLGQPQHF. CDR3 coding DNA: TGTGCCAGCAGTTTCTCCCTGGGGCAGCCCCAGCATTTT.

The J gene is TRBJ2-7, the V gene TRBV5-6; no definite D call. Per germline, CDR1 SGHDT and CDR2 YYEEEE. The CDR3 covers 13 residues. Trimming cost V 0 bases and J 6 bases, with 10 bases left between them. The CDR3 spells CASSLAAEVEQYF. The CDR3 coding sequence is TGTGCCAGCAGCTTGGCCGCGGAAGTCGAGCAGTACTTC.

This chain links TRBV7-2 with TRBJ2-7, with D possibly being TRBD1 (6 bases). Germline CDR1 and CDR2: SGHTA and FQGNSA. This CDR3 has 15 residues. V lost 5 bases and J lost 5, with 19 bases in between. The CDR3 sequence: CASSPRGRGSHEQYF. CDR3 nucleotides: TGTGCCAGCAGCCCGAGAGGCAGGGGTAGCCACGAGCAGTACTTC.

Comment on this clone: Lacking the conserved final phenylalanine or tryptophan, this CDR3 likely reflects a read error. Because the CDR3's place on the DNA is in doubt, the DNA is left out and the CDR3 is given as listed by TCRdb. This chain links TRBV5-4 with TRBJ2-3; TRBD2 is the table's D call and was not checked against the DNA. The CDR3 spans 11 amino acids, including both terminal residues. Germline values: CDR1 SGHNT, CDR2 YYREEE (reference sequence). The CDR3 protein is CASSLASGEHG.

The chain employs TRBV4-2 and TRBJ2-3; 9 nucleotides align to TRBD2. This CDR3 has 17 amino acids. Germline CDR1 reads LGHNA; CDR2 reads YNFKEQ. Unmatched junction bases numbered 13, after V lost 5 bases and J lost 4 bases. CDR3 residues: CASSGRRREGGADTQYF. CDR3 coding DNA: TGTGCCAGCAGCGGGAGGAGGCGGGAGGGAGGGGCAGATACGCAGTATTTT.